The TCR beta chain under discussion was sequenced for a study of T-cell memory formation after mild COVID-19. One entry per CDR3 protein, called by TCRdb with MiXCR from the 5' RACE reads. The sample contains a few hundred thousand distinct CDR3 sequences, 14% of which appear only once. The CDR3 totals 11 residues. Germline-derived CDR1 and CDR2 are MGHDK and SYGVNS. V was trimmed by 2 bases and J by 8 bases, leaving 4 bases between them. The TCR sequence derives from a man aged 18-30 years who had mild COVID-19 (a few samples of this study predate the infection). Cell type and time point are not known. This chain joins TRBV25-1 and TRBJ2-1; no firm D call. The sample was PBMCs or a T cell subset sorted from them (not recorded which). The CDR3 protein is CASSERYEQFF. The CDR3 coding sequence is TGTGCCAGCAGTGAAAGGTATGAGCAGTTCTTC.